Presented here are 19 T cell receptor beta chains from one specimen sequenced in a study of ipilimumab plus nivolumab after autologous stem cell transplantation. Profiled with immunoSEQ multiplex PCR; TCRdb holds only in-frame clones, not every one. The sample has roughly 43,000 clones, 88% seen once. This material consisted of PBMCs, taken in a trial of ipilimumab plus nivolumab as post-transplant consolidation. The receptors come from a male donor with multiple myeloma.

CDR3 residues: CASSLRGQTNSPLHF. The CDR3 DNA sequence: TGTGCCAGCAGTTTACGGGGACAGACAAATTCACCCCTCCACTTT. The chain uses TRBV27 and TRBJ1-6, with 7 nucleotides matching TRBD1. Per the germline V gene, CDR1 is MNHEY and CDR2 is SMNVEV (reference sequence). Trimming took 2 bases from V and 7 from J; bases not matched to a gene: 5. The CDR3 sequence is 15 residues long.

The CDR3: CASSGGRGNNYGYTF. In DNA, the CDR3 is TGTGCCAGCAGTGGGGGACGGGGGAATAACTATGGCTACACCTTC. The chain links TRBV27 to TRBJ1-2, with a weak D call TRBD1 (5 bases). Germline V gene lookup returns CDR1 MNHEY and CDR2 SMNVEV (reference sequence). Trimming cost V 5 bases and J 1 base, with 14 bases left between them. The CDR3 loop spans 15 amino acids.

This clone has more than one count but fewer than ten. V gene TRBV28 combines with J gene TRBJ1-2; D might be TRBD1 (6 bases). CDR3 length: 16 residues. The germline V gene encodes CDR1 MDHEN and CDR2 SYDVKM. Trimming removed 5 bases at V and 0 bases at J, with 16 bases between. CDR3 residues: CASSNYRDQANYGYTF. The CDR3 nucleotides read TGTGCCAGCAGTAACTACAGGGATCAAGCTAACTATGGCTACACCTTC.

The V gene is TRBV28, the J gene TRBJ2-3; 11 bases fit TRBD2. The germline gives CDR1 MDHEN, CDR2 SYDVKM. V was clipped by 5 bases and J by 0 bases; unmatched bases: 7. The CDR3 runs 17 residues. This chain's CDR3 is CASSPGTSGFSTDTQYF. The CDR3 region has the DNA TGTGCCAGCAGTCCCGGGACTAGCGGCTTTAGCACAGATACGCAGTATTTT.

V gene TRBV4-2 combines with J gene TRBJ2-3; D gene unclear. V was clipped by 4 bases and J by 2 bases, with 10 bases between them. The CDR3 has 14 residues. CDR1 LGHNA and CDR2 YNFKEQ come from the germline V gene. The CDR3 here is CASSPGRLTDTQYF. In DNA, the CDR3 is TGTGCCAGCAGCCCGGGTAGGCTCACAGATACGCAGTATTTT.

CDR3 sequence reads: CASIFDRHNTEAFF. The CDR3, as DNA: TGTGCCAGCATATTCGACAGGCATAACACTGAAGCTTTCTTT. The rearrangement joins TRBV2 to TRBJ1-1, with TRBD1 as a possible D gene (6 bases). The CDR3 contains 14 residues. Germline V gene lookup returns CDR1 SNHLY and CDR2 FYNNEI. V lost 7 bases and J 2 bases, leaving 14 bases between the germline ends. The entire variable domain, with the rest obtained from reference TRBV2 and TRBJ1-1, is as follows: EPEVTQTPSHQVTQMGQEVILRCVPISNHLYFYWYRQILGQKVEFLVSFYNNEISEKSEIFDDQFSVERPDGSNFTLKIRSTKLEDSAMYFCASIFDRHNTEAFFGQGTRLTVV.

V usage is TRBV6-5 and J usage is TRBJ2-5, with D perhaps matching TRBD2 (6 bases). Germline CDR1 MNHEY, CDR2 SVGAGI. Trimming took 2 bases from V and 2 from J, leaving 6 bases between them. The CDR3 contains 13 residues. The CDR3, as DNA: TGTGCCAGCAGTTACGGGGGGCAAGAGACCCAGTACTTC. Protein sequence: CASSYGGQETQYF.

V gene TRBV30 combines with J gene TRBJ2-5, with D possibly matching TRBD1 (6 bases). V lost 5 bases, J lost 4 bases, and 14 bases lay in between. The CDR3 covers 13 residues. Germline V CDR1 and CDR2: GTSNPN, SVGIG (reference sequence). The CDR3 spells CAWGTGTIETQYF. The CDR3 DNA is TGTGCCTGGGGAACCGGGACAATAGAGACCCAGTACTTC.

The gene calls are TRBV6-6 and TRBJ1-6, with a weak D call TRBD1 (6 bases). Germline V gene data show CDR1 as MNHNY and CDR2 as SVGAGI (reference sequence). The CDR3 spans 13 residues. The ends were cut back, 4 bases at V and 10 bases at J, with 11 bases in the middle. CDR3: CASSFLGGSPLHF. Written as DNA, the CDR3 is TGTGCCAGCAGTTTCCTAGGGGGATCACCCCTCCACTTT.

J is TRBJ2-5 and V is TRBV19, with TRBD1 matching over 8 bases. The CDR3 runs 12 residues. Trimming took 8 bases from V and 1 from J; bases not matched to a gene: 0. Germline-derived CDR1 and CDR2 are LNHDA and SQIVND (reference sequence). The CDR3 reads CASGQGQETQYF. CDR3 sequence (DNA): TGTGCCAGTGGACAGGGCCAAGAGACCCAGTACTTC.

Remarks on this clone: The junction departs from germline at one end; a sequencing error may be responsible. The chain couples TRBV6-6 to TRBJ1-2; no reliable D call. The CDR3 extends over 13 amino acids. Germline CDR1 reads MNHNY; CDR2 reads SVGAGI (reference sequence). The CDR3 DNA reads TGTGCCAGCGGACGGGAGGGCAACTCTGGCTACACCTTC. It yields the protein CASGREGNSGYTF.

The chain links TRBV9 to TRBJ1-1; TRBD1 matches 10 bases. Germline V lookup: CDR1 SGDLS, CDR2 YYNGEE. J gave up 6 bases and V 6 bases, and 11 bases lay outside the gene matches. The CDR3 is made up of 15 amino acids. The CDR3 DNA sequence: TGTGCCAGCACAGGACAGGGGGTGTCAAGGGCTGAAGCTTTCTTT. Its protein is CASTGQGVSRAEAFF.

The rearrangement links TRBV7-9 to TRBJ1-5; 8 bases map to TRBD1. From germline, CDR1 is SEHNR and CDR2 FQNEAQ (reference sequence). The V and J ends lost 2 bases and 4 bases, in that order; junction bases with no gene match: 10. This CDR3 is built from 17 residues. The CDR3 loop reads CASSLSTGVGKNQPQHF. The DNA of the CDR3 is TGTGCCAGCAGCTTATCGACAGGGGTAGGGAAAAATCAGCCCCAGCATTTT. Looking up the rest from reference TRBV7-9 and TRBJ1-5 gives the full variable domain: DTGVSQNPRHKITKRGQNVTFRCDPISEHNRLYWYRQTLGQGPEFLTYFQNEAQLEKSRLLSDRFSAERPKGSFSTLEIQRTEQGDSAMYLCASSLSTGVGKNQPQHFGDGTRLSIL.

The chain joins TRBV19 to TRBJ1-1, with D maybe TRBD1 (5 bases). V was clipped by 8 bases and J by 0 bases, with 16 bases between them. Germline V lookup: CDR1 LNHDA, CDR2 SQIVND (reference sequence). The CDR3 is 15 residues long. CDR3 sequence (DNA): TGTGCCAGTGGGCGCGACAGAGTAATGAACACTGAAGCTTTCTTT. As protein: CASGRDRVMNTEAFF.

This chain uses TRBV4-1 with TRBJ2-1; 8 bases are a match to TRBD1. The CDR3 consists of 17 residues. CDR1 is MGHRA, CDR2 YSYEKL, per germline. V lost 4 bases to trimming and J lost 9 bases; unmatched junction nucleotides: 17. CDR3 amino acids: CASSRNTPPGGLGEQFF. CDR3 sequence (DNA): TGCGCCAGCAGCCGAAATACACCCCCAGGGGGCTTAGGTGAGCAGTTCTTC.

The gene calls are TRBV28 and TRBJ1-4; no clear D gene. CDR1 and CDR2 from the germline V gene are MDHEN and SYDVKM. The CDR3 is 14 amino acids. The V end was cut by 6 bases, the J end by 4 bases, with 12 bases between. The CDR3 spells CASSLHGRNEKLFF. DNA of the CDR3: TGTGCCAGCAGCTTACACGGACGTAATGAAAAACTGTTTTTT.

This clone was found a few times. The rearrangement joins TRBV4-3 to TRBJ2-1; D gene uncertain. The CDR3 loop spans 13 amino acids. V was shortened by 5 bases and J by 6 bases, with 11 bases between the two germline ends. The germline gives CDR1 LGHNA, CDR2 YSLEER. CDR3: CASSSLSRNEQFF. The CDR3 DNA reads TGCGCCAGCAGCAGCTTATCGCGCAATGAGCAGTTCTTC.

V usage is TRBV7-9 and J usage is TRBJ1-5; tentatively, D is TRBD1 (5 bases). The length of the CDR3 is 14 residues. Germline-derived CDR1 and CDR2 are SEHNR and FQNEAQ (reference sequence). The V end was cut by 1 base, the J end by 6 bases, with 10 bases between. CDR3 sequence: CASSLVGVGQPQHF. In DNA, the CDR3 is TGTGCCAGCAGCTTAGTAGGGGTGGGTCAGCCCCAGCATTTT.

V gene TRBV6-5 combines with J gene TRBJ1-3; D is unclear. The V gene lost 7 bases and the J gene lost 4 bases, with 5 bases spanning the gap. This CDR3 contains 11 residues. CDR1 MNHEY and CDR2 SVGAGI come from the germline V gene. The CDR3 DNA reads TGTGCCAGCATGAGAGGAAACACCATATATTTT. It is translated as CASMRGNTIYF.